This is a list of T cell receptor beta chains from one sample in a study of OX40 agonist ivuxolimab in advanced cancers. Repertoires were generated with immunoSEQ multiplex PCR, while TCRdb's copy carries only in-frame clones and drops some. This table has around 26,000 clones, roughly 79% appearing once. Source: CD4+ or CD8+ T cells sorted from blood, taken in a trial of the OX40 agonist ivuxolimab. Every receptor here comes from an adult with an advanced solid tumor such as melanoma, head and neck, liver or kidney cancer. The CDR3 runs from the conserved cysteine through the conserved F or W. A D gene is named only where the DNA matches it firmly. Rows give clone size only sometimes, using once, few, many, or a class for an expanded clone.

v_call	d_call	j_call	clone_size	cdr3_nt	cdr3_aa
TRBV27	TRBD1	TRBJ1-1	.	TGTGCCAGCAGTTCTAACAACAGGGGGCTTATTGAAGCTTTCTTT	CASSSNNRGLIEAFF
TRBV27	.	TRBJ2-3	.	TGTGCCAGCAGTTTCCTCCCGAGCGTACAGGGAACCCGTCGCAGATACGCAGTATTT	CASSFLPSVQGTRRRYAVF
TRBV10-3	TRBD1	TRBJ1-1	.	TGTGCCATCAGTGTCGGCGCGACAGGGTCTGAAGCTTTCTTT	CAISVGATGSEAFF
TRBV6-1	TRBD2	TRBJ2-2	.	TGTGCCAGCAGTGGACTAGCGGACACCGGGGAGCTGTTTTTT	CASSGLADTGELFF
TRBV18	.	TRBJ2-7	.	TGTGCCAGCTCCCCCCCGGGGGGCAACGAGCAGTACTTC	CASSPPGGNEQYF
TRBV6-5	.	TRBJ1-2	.	TGTGCCAGCAGTTACGAGGGGCTCTATGGCTACACCTTC	CASSYEGLYGYTF
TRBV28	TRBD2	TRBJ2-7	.	TGTGCCAGCAGAGGAGCGGGGGGGACCTACGAGCAGTACTTC	CASRGAGGTYEQYF
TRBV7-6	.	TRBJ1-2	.	TGTGCCAGCAGCTTAGCGCCTCCGGGACTCACTCTCGGCCACTATGGCTACACCTTC	CASSLAPPGLTLGHYGYTF
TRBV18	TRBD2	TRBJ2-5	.	TGTGCCAGCTCACCACCCCTAGCGGGGGGAGAGACCCAGTACTTC	CASSPPLAGGETQYF
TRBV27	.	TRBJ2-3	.	TGTGCCAGCAAGAGACAGGTCGGGGGCACAGATACGCAGTATTTT	CASKRQVGGTDTQYF
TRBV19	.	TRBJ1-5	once	TGTGCCAGTAAGAGCGGCAGGATAAGCAATCAGCCCCAGCATTTT	CASKSGRISNQPQHF
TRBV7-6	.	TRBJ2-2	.	TGTGCCAGCAGCTTAATATCTGGGGAGAACACCGGGGAGCTGTTTTTT	CASSLISGENTGELFF
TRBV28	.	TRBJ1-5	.	TGTGCCAGCAGTTTTGATCAGCCCCAGCATTTT	CASSFDQPQHF
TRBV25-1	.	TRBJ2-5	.	TGTGCCAGCAGTGGCCTACAAGAGACCCAGTACTTC	CASSGLQETQYF
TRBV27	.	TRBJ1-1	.	TGTGCCAGCAGTTTATTGGGGCACACTGAAGCTTTCTTT	CASSLLGHTEAFF
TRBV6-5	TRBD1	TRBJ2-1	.	TGTGCCAGCAGTCCCGACAGGGATGAGCAGTTCTTC	CASSPDRDEQFF
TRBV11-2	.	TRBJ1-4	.	TGTGCCAGCAGCTCACCCCGGACTGAAAAACTGTTTTTT	CASSSPRTEKLFF
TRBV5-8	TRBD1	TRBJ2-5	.	TGTGCCAGCAGCTTGGGTGCCAGGGGGCAAGAGACCCAGTACTTC	CASSLGARGQETQYF
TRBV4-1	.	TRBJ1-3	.	TGCGCCAGCAGCCCAAGCGGGCAGAGAGGACCTGGAAACACCATATATTTT	CASSPSGQRGPGNTIYF
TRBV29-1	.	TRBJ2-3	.	TGCAGCGTTGAAGAGAGGGGCGGCACAGATACGCAGTATTTT	CSVEERGGTDTQYF
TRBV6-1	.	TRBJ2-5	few	TGTGCCAGCAGTGGGCTGACGGGCAACCAAGAGACCCAGTACTTC	CASSGLTGNQETQYF
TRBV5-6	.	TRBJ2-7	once	TGTGCCAGCAGCCCCGGGACAACTTCCTACGAGCAGTACTTC	CASSPGTTSYEQYF
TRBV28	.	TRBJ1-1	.	TGTGCCAGCAGTTTATGGGACAGTGGGCGGGACACTGAAGCTTTCTTT	CASSLWDSGRDTEAFF
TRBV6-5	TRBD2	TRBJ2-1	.	TGTGCCAGCAGTTACTTGGCGGGGGGGTACAATGAGCAGTTCTTC	CASSYLAGGYNEQFF
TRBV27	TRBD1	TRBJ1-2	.	TGTGCCAGCAGACCTAAACTCGGGACAGGGGGTGGCTACACCTTC	CASRPKLGTGGGYTF
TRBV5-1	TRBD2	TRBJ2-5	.	TGCGCCAGCAGCTTGGAACCGGGACTAGCGGGCCTTAAGTACTTC	CASSLEPGLAGLKYF
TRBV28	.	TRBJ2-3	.	TGTGCCAGCAGTTTTACAGGAGCGGCTAGCACAGATACGCAGTATTTT	CASSFTGAASTDTQYF
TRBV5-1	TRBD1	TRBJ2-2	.	TGCGCCAGCAGACCCGGGACAGGGTTTGGGGAGCTGTTTTTT	CASRPGTGFGELFF
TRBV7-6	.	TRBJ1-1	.	TGTGCCAGCAGCTTAGCTCCGGGGGGCAATGAAGCTTTCTTT	CASSLAPGGNEAFF
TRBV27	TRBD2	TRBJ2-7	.	TGTGCCAGCCATTGGAGCGGGGGACCAACCTACGAGCAGTACTTC	CASHWSGGPTYEQYF
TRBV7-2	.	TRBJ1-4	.	TGTGCCAGCAGCCGGGGGGGGACTAATGAAAAACTGTTTTTT	CASSRGGTNEKLFF
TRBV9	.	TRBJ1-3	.	TGTGCCAGCAGCGCCGGGACGGGCTCTGGAAACACCATATATTTT	CASSAGTGSGNTIYF
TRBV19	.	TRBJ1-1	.	TGTGCCAGTAGTATGTCAGGGTATGGTGAAGCTTTCTTT	CASSMSGYGEAFF
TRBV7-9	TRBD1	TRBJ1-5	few	TGTGCCAGCAGCCGACAGGGAAGCAATCAGCCCCAGCATTTT	CASSRQGSNQPQHF
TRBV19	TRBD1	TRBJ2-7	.	TGTGCCAGTAGTATTCCGGGACAGGGGACCTACGAGCAGTACTTC	CASSIPGQGTYEQYF
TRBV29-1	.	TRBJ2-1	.	TGCAGCGTTGATACTAGCAGCAATGAGCAGTTCTTC	CSVDTSSNEQFF
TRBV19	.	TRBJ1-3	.	TGTGCCAGTAGTATCAGCGGGGGGCTATCTGGAAACACCATATATTTT	CASSISGGLSGNTIYF
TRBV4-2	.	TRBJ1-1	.	TGTGCCAGCAGCCATCCTGCGGACCTCAGGGACACTGAAGCTTTCTTT	CASSHPADLRDTEAFF
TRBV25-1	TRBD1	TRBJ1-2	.	TGTGCCAGCAGTGAATATTTCGGGGACAGGGGATTTGGCTACACCTTC	CASSEYFGDRGFGYTF
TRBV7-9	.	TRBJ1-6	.	TGTGCCAGCAGCTTATACTCAAGCCGCTATAATTCACCCCTCCACTTT	CASSLYSSRYNSPLHF
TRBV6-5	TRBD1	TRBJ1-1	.	TGTGCCAGCACTCATCTCCGGGACAGGGTTACTGAAGCTTTCTTT	CASTHLRDRVTEAFF
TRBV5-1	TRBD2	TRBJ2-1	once	TGCGCCAGCAGCCCAGGACTAGCTTCCACCTACAATGAGCAGTTCTTC	CASSPGLASTYNEQFF
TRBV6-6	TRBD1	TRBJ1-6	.	TGTGCCAGCAGTTACGGGGGACAGTCCCCTAATTCACCCCTCCACTTT	CASSYGGQSPNSPLHF
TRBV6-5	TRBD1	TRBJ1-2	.	TGTGCCAGCAGTTACTCCGGGACAGGGATCTTATTCACCTTC	CASSYSGTGILFTF
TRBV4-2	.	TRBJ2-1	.	TGTGCCAGCAGCCAAGTCGCGTCCTCCTACAATGAGCAGTTCTTC	CASSQVASSYNEQFF
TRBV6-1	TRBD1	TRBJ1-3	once	TGTGCCAGCAGAAAGGACAGGGAGGGAAACACCATATATTTT	CASRKDREGNTIYF
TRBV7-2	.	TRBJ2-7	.	TGTGCCAGCAGGTCCCTAGAGTTCGATGGGTACTTC	CASRSLEFDGYF
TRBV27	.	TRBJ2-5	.	TGTGCCAGCGGACGGACGGCGGAAGAGACCCAGTACTTC	CASGRTAEETQYF
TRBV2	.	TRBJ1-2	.	TGTGCCAGCAGTGGCGAACGGGGCTATGGCTACACCTTC	CASSGERGYGYTF
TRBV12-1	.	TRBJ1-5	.	TGTGCCACCCCCGGGGCCCATCAGCCCCAGCATTTT	CATPGAHQPQHF
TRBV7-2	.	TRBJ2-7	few	TGTGCCAGCAGACAAAGCCGCGGGACCGATCCCTACGAGCAGTACTTC	CASRQSRGTDPYEQYF
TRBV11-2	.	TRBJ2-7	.	TGTGCCAGCAGCTTATCGGTTTCGGGGACTCGCTCCTACGAGCAGTACTTC	CASSLSVSGTRSYEQYF
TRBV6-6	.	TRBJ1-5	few	TGTGCCAGCAGTCCCGGGACAAATCAGCCCCAGCATTTT	CASSPGTNQPQHF